Following are 7 T cell receptor beta chains from one sample sequenced in a study of T cells in Graves' hyperthyroidism and ophthalmopathy. TCR beta CDR3 regions were amplified from RNA. During a first-round RT-PCR of the TCR CDR3, the HTBI primer set was used. Using its own MiXCR run on the multiplex PCR reads, TCRdb lists one record per CDR3 protein. The data contain about 350,000 distinct CDR3 sequences, around 18% of them singletons. Sequencing used blood. The receptors shown here come from a woman aged 40-49 years with Graves' ophthalmopathy.

This clonotype was observed at least ten times. The rearrangement links TRBV11-1 to TRBJ2-2; tentative D call: TRBD1 (7 bases). CDR3 length equals 16 residues. Trimming shortened V by 5 bases and J by 6 bases, and 19 bases separated the two germline ends. Germline V lookup: CDR1 SGHAT, CDR2 FQDESV (reference sequence). CDR3: CASSPQGGASSGELFF. Here the CDR3 DNA reads TGTGCCAGCAGCCCGCAGGGGGGCGCCAGCTCCGGGGAGCTGTTTTTT.

At least ten counts were recorded for this clonotype. The chain couples TRBV24-1 to TRBJ2-5, with 8 nucleotides matching TRBD1. Germline V lookup: CDR1 KGHDR, CDR2 SFDVKD. Trimming cost V 9 bases and J 4 bases; bases outside gene matches: 6. The CDR3 is 13 residues long. CDR3 in DNA: TGTGCCACCGCCCAGGGGGCGAGAGAGACCCAGTACTTC. Translated, it gives CATAQGARETQYF.

The gene calls are TRBV6-2 or TRBV6-3 and TRBJ2-7; 9 bases fit TRBD1. CDR1 and CDR2 (germline): MNHEY, SVGEGT. J lost 3 bases, V lost 5 bases, and 11 bases had no gene match. This CDR3 spans 16 amino acids. DNA of the CDR3: TGTGCCAGCAGTACACCCGGGACAGGGAAAAACTACGAGCAGTACTTC. It yields the protein CASSTPGTGKNYEQYF.

This clonotype came up many times. The CDR3 DNA sequence: TGTGCCAGCAGGGGACGGACAGGTCTGGACCAAGAGACCCAGTACTTC. This gives the protein CASRGRTGLDQETQYF. The chain is built from TRBV6-2 or TRBV6-3 and TRBJ2-5; TRBD1 agrees at 7 bases. The length of the CDR3 is 16 residues. Per the germline V gene, CDR1 is MNHEY and CDR2 is SVGEGT. V was clipped by 6 bases and J by 0 bases; unmatched bases: 10.

The genes are TRBV6-5 and TRBJ1-1, with 8 bases matching TRBD1. The CDR3 is made up of 16 amino acids. CDR1 MNHEY and CDR2 SVGAGI come from the germline V gene. The V and J ends lost 0 bases and 1 base, in that order; junction bases with no gene match: 4. In DNA form, the CDR3 reads TGTGCCAGCAGTTACTCGCCCCAGGGGGCGAACACTGAAGCTTTCTTT. Its protein is CASSYSPQGANTEAFF.

Many counts were recorded for this clonotype. This sequence joins TRBV20-1 and TRBJ1-5; unclear D gene. This CDR3 region has 15 residues. The V end lost 6 bases, the J end lost 4 bases, and 19 bases lay between the germline ends. Germline CDR1 DFQATT, CDR2 SNEGSKA (reference sequence). CDR3 residues: CSAVREGLRNQPQHF. The DNA of the CDR3 is TGCAGTGCCGTGAGGGAAGGACTAAGGAATCAGCCCCAGCATTTT.

The chain joins TRBV9 to TRBJ2-7; TRBD2 matches 9 bases. The CDR3 has 15 residues. Germline V gene data show CDR1 as SGDLS and CDR2 as YYNGEE. With 0 bases clipped from V and 6 bases from J, the junction kept 7 bases outside the gene matches. CDR3 amino acids: CASSVDASGIREQYF. The CDR3 region has the DNA TGTGCCAGCAGCGTAGATGCTAGCGGGATCCGCGAGCAGTACTTC.